This TCR beta chain was sequenced in a study of T cells in women clearing cervical HPV infection. Study information: Case blood was drawn when the lesion was first found; control blood after infection became undetectable.

The CDR3 runs to 15 residues. Germline V lookup: CDR1 LNHDA, CDR2 SQIVND (reference sequence). The V end lost 3 bases, the J end lost 7 bases, and 13 bases lay between the germline ends. Genomic DNA, averaging roughly 1,200 ng per sample, yielded TCR beta CDR3 via immunoSEQ. Only in-frame clones appear in the TCRdb table, and some are missing; sequencing was by immunoSEQ multiplex PCR. The specimen's table records about 24,000 clones. Comment on this clone: The read ends 3 residues shy of where the CDR3 ends; the end is completed using the germline J gene.

The sample consisted of blood buffy coat. The TCR sequence derives from a woman aged 18 to 75 with a cervical HPV16 infection that either progressed to CIN3+ or cleared (not recorded which). This chain joins TRBV19 and TRBJ1-6; a possible D gene is TRBD1 (5 bases). The CDR3 spells CASSIAPGVNSPLHF. Partial CDR3 DNA: TGTGCCAGTAGTATTGCGCCGGGGGTGAATTCACCC.